A selection of T cell receptor beta chains follows, all from one sample in a study of early T cells in non-severe SARS-CoV-2 infection. TCRdb recomputed calls from the 5' RACE reads with MiXCR, one row per CDR3 protein. The profile shows under 85,000 distinct CDR3 sequences, around 13% of them singletons. Material for sequencing was whole blood. These receptors originate from an adult who was a healthcare worker with PCR-confirmed SARS-CoV-2 infection or an uninfected control (not recorded which). CDR3s include the opening cysteine and the closing phenylalanine or tryptophan. The D gene is left open where the match is weak. The size field is filled for only some rows; it gives once, few, many or a size class.

V gene: TRBV24-1; J gene: TRBJ1-2; clone size: many; D gene: NA; CDR3 protein: CATSQTGNPYGYTF; CDR3 DNA: TGTGCCACCAGTCAAACAGGAAATCCCTATGGCTACACCTTC
V gene: TRBV6-6; J gene: TRBJ2-7; clone size: NA; D gene: TRBD1; CDR3 protein: CASSKGTGGRNEQYF; CDR3 DNA: TGTGCCAGCAGTAAAGGGACAGGGGGCCGCAACGAGCAGTACTTC
V gene: TRBV29-1; J gene: TRBJ1-3; clone size: many; D gene: TRBD1; CDR3 protein: CSVSDRAGNTIYF; CDR3 DNA: TGCAGCGTCTCGGACAGGGCTGGAAACACCATATATTTT
V gene: TRBV6-6; J gene: TRBJ1-6; clone size: many; D gene: TRBD1; CDR3 protein: CASGAGQGYNSPLHF; CDR3 DNA: TGTGCCAGCGGGGCCGGACAGGGTTATAATTCACCCCTCCACTTT
V gene: TRBV7-2; J gene: TRBJ1-5; clone size: few; D gene: NA; CDR3 protein: CASSSEGHSNQPQHF; CDR3 DNA: TGTGCCAGCAGCTCCGAGGGGCATAGCAATCAGCCCCAGCATTTT
V gene: TRBV11-2; J gene: TRBJ2-2; clone size: few; D gene: NA; CDR3 protein: CASSRDGGTGELFF; CDR3 DNA: TGTGCCAGCAGCCGAGACGGGGGCACCGGGGAGCTGTTTTTT
V gene: TRBV29-1; J gene: TRBJ2-3; clone size: NA; D gene: NA; CDR3 protein: CSVDTQYF; CDR3 DNA: TGCAGCGTTGACACGCAGTATTTT
V gene: TRBV12-3/TRBV12-4; J gene: TRBJ1-1; clone size: few; D gene: NA; CDR3 protein: CASSLIGGNTEAFF; CDR3 DNA: TGTGCCAGCAGTTTAATAGGGGGGAACACTGAAGCTTTCTTT
V gene: TRBV11-2; J gene: TRBJ2-4; clone size: NA; D gene: NA; CDR3 protein: CASSSLRVAKNIQYF; CDR3 DNA: TGTGCCAGCAGCAGTTTGAGGGTAGCCAAAAACATTCAGTACTTC
V gene: TRBV11-2; J gene: TRBJ2-7; clone size: many; D gene: NA; CDR3 protein: CASTNRELRTGEQYF; CDR3 DNA: TGTGCCAGCACCAACCGCGAGCTCCGGACTGGGGAGCAGTACTTC
V gene: TRBV11-2; J gene: TRBJ2-7; clone size: many; D gene: NA; CDR3 protein: CASSSPSSFYEQYF; CDR3 DNA: TGTGCCAGCAGCTCACCTTCTAGCTTTTACGAGCAGTACTTC
V gene: TRBV19; J gene: TRBJ2-5; clone size: few; D gene: TRBD2; CDR3 protein: CASSLHWSGGTGETQYF; CDR3 DNA: TGTGCCAGTAGTCTCCACTGGAGCGGGGGGACCGGAGAGACCCAGTACTTC
V gene: TRBV18; J gene: TRBJ2-1; clone size: few; D gene: NA; CDR3 protein: CASSLLDSDNEQFF; CDR3 DNA: TGTGCCAGCTCACTCTTGGACAGTGACAATGAGCAGTTCTTC
V gene: TRBV11-2; J gene: TRBJ2-7; clone size: many; D gene: NA; CDR3 protein: CASSFSNGPNYEQYF; CDR3 DNA: TGTGCCAGCAGCTTCAGCAATGGACCGAACTACGAGCAGTACTTC
V gene: TRBV28; J gene: TRBJ2-1; clone size: few; D gene: TRBD1; CDR3 protein: CASSSGQGGHEQFF; CDR3 DNA: TGTGCCAGCAGTTCGGGACAGGGGGGCCATGAGCAGTTCTTC
V gene: TRBV6-5; J gene: TRBJ2-3; clone size: NA; D gene: NA; CDR3 protein: CASSYQGSPDTQYF; CDR3 DNA: TGTGCCAGCAGTTACCAGGGGTCTCCAGATACGCAGTATTTT
V gene: TRBV12-3/TRBV12-4; J gene: TRBJ2-7; clone size: few; D gene: TRBD1; CDR3 protein: CASSWTGGSYEQYF; CDR3 DNA: TGTGCCAGCAGTTGGACAGGGGGGTCCTACGAGCAGTACTTC